This TCR beta chain was obtained from a study of blood T cell repertoires in COVID-19. Looking at the study overall: The United States, Italy and Spain provided the acute and convalescent COVID-19 samples.

All enrollees were roughly 18 to 89 years old and from around 25 US areas. Authors' analysis steps: The assay estimated nucleated cells by amplifying reference gene primers. Produced via immunoSEQ multiplex PCR; TCRdb's table is partial and in-frame only. The V and J calls and the clone size are those of that table, but D and trimming were determined from the DNA. The sample has about 250,000 clones; about 87% are singletons. Trimming cost V 3 bases and J 1 base, with 9 bases left between them. Germline V gene lookup returns CDR1 MDHEN and CDR2 SYDVKM. The CDR3 totals 14 residues. Specimen: PBMCs or T cells enriched from blood (not recorded which). The receptor was isolated from a woman in her forties or fifties who had recovered from COVID-19. The chain combines TRBV28 with TRBJ1-1; D not resolved. The CDR3 protein is CASSLAGRNTEAFF. The DNA of the CDR3 is TGTGCCAGCAGTTTGGCGGGTAGGAACACTGAAGCTTTCTTT.